This T cell receptor beta chain was documented in a study of cytomegalovirus exposure and HLA in healthy donors. With respect to this clone: Antigen: not known.

With 60 Vbeta and 13 Jbeta primers, the PCR was carried out. The data were produced by immunoSEQ multiplex PCR, yet TCRdb's version contains in-frame clones alone and is incomplete. The sample includes hundreds of thousands of clones, approximately 80% of them seen just once. The CDR3 loop spans 16 amino acids. Trimming at V came to 0 bases and at J to 1 base, leaving 3 bases not matched to a gene. Germline CDR1 is SGDLS and CDR2 is YYNGEE. Points from the study as a whole: While the bulk of TCR sequences proved rare, some public TCRs turned up in many donors. A later analysis showed that HLA-associated TCR beta chains had undergone more clonal expansion than equally common others. Under in vitro conditions, a few CMV-associated chains were confirmed as specific for CMV antigens. Prediction of most subjects' HLA-A and HLA-B alleles by TCR beta sequences was reportedly accurate.

Sequencing was done on a sample of PBMCs. The clonotype originates from a boy aged 2-15 years in good health and CMV-seronegative. This chain connects TRBV9 to TRBJ2-3; 9 nucleotides align to TRBD2. CDR3 DNA sequence: TGTGCCAGCAGCGTAGACATAGCGGGGGGCACAGATACGCAGTATTTT. It yields the protein CASSVDIAGGTDTQYF.